This passage covers 24 T cell receptor beta chains from one sample sequenced in a study of human T cells and chemical hapten exposure. Time point in this sample: pre-sensitization, week 0. Noted treatment: therapeutic diphenylcyclopropenone sensitization with weekly scalp DPC. Before extraction, the whole blood was not fractionated, and total RNA was taken from it. In TCRdb, the RACE reads were re-called with MiXCR into one record per CDR3 protein. The sample yields 34,000 or so distinct CDR3 sequences, about 9.4% seen once. Specimen: whole blood, collected in connection with sensitization to the hapten diphenylcyclopropenone (DPC). The origin of the receptors is a man between 50 and 59 years old with alopecia areata. Some clones in this sample may be carry-over from other donors' samples.

This clonotype was detected many times. V usage is TRBV5-1 and J usage is TRBJ2-1; 8 bases match TRBD2. The CDR3 sequence is 15 residues long. Unmatched junction bases numbered 11, after V lost 5 bases and J lost 7 bases. CDR1 is SGHRS, CDR2 YFSETQ, per germline. The CDR3 nucleotides read TGCGCCAGCAGTTACCGGGAGGGCCTCTGGAATGAGCAGTTCTTC. Translated, it gives CASSYREGLWNEQFF.

The V call is TRBV4-3, the J call TRBJ2-2; D might be TRBD1 (6 bases). Germline CDR1 reads LGHNA; CDR2 reads YSLEER. The CDR3 length is 17 residues. Trimming took off 0 bases at V and 1 base at J, with 12 bases between the two ends. CDR3 loop: CASSQDYWTENTGELFF. For the CDR3, the DNA is TGCGCCAGCAGCCAAGATTATTGGACAGAGAACACCGGGGAGCTGTTTTTT.

This clonotype has at least ten counts. V usage is TRBV12-5 and J usage is TRBJ2-2; D is undetermined. Trimming stripped 3 bases from V and 1 base from J, with 6 bases between. Germline CDR1 LGHNT, CDR2 FRNRAP. The CDR3 is 14 residues long. The CDR3 coding sequence is TGTGCTAGTGGTTTTACGGTGAACACCGGGGAGCTGTTTTTT. This encodes CASGFTVNTGELFF. Looking up the rest from reference TRBV12-5 and TRBJ2-2 gives the full variable domain: DARVTQTPRHKVTEMGQEVTMRCQPILGHNTVFWYRQTMMQGLELLAYFRNRAPLDDSGMPKDRFSAEMPDATLATLKIQPSEPRDSAVYFCASGFTVNTGELFFGEGSRLTVL.

V and J are TRBV29-1 and TRBJ1-2; 11 bases line up with TRBD1. CDR3 length: 14 amino acids. CDR1 and CDR2 (germline): SQVTM, ANQGSEA. V gave up 4 bases and J gave up 4 bases; unmatched junction bases: 5. CDR3 bases: TGCAGCGTTGGGACAGGGGGCGTCGGCTATGGCTACACCTTC. Translated, it gives CSVGTGGVGYGYTF.

This chain joins TRBV10-1 and TRBJ2-3; weak D call: TRBD2 (5 bases). This CDR3 is 14 amino acids long. Per germline, CDR1 WNHNN and CDR2 SYGVQD (reference sequence). Trimming took off 2 bases at V and 6 bases at J, with 12 bases between the two ends. The CDR3 spells CASSEIGGWDTQYF. The CDR3, as DNA: TGCGCCAGCAGTGAGATAGGAGGATGGGATACGCAGTATTTT.

This clonotype was picked up a small number of times. The chain couples TRBV28 to TRBJ2-7; TRBD2 aligns across 12 bases. The CDR3 is 15 amino acids. CDR1 and CDR2 from the germline V gene are MDHEN and SYDVKM. V lost 6 bases, J lost 3 bases, and 6 bases stayed unmatched. CDR3 loop: CASRGLAGFIYEQYF. The CDR3 nucleotides are TGTGCCAGCAGAGGACTAGCGGGATTCATCTACGAGCAGTACTTC.

CDR3 nucleotides: TGTGCCAGCAGTGAGCAGCGGGAGGTTAGGAATGAGCAGTTCTTC. It yields the protein CASSEQREVRNEQFF. The chain carries TRBV28 and TRBJ2-1; 9 bases map to TRBD2. CDR3 length: 15 residues. Per germline, CDR1 MDHEN and CDR2 SYDVKM. V was pared by 5 bases and J by 7 bases, with 9 bases of the junction left unmatched.

This clonotype was seen ten or more times. The V gene is TRBV7-6, the J gene TRBJ2-5, with D perhaps TRBD2 (5 bases). Trimming pared 7 bases from V and 3 bases from J, leaving 12 bases between. Per the germline V gene, CDR1 is SGHVS and CDR2 is FNYEAQ. The length of the CDR3 is 13 residues. The CDR3 reads CASTLAPEETQYF. The CDR3 coding sequence is TGTGCCAGCACCCTAGCCCCAGAAGAGACCCAGTACTTC. The complete variable domain, with remaining parts taken from reference TRBV7-6 and TRBJ2-5, reads GAGVSQSPRYKVTKRGQDVALRCDPISGHVSLYWYRQALGQGPEFLTYFNYEAQQDKSGLPNDRFSAERPEGSISTLTIQRTEQRDSAMYRCASTLAPEETQYFGPGTRLLVL.

This clonotype has only a few counts. This chain uses TRBV5-1 with TRBJ1-1; D is possibly TRBD1 (5 bases). The CDR3 runs to 13 residues. The ends were cut back, 3 bases at V and 2 bases at J, with 8 bases in the middle. The V gene's germline CDR1 is SGHRS and CDR2 YFSETQ. The CDR3 DNA sequence: TGCGCCAGCAGCTGGCAGGGCAACACTGAAGCTTTCTTT. Protein sequence: CASSWQGNTEAFF.

The rearrangement uses TRBV11-1 and TRBJ2-5, with D possibly being TRBD1 (5 bases). V lost 3 bases and J 2 bases, leaving 7 bases between the germline ends. CDR1 SGHAT and CDR2 FQDESV come from the germline V gene (reference sequence). This CDR3 is built from 13 residues. The CDR3 nucleotides read TGTGCCAGCAGCTTGGGGCTACAAGAGACCCAGTACTTC. This translates into CASSLGLQETQYF. The complete variable domain, with remaining parts taken from reference TRBV11-1 and TRBJ2-5, reads EAEVAQSPRYKITEKSQAVAFWCDPISGHATLYWYRQILGQGPELLVQFQDESVVDDSQLPKDRFSAERLKGVDSTLKIQPAELGDSAMYLCASSLGLQETQYFGPGTRLLVL.

At least ten counts were recorded for this clonotype. The J gene is TRBJ1-4, the V gene TRBV12-3 or TRBV12-4; 10 bases match TRBD1. This CDR3 is built from 14 residues. The J segment lost 10 bases and the V segment lost 5 bases, leaving 7 bases of the junction unmatched. Written as DNA, the CDR3 is TGTGCCAGCAGTGCGGGACAGGGGCAGGGAAAACTGTTTTTT. Protein product: CASSAGQGQGKLFF.

This chain uses TRBV4-1 with TRBJ2-3; D unclear. V was pared by 1 base and J by 0 bases, with 5 bases between. This CDR3 is built from 14 residues. The germline CDR1 and CDR2 sequences are MGHRA and YSYEKL. The CDR3 sequence: CASSQAGSTDTQYF. The CDR3 DNA reads TGCGCCAGCAGCCAAGCCGGGAGCACAGATACGCAGTATTTT.

This clonotype came up many times. The chain has TRBV5-4 and TRBJ2-5; 7 bases fit TRBD2. V gave up 4 bases and J gave up 4 bases; unmatched junction bases: 16. Per the germline V gene, CDR1 is SGHNT and CDR2 is YYREEE (reference sequence). The CDR3 covers 17 residues. In nucleotides, the CDR3 is TGTGCCAGCAGCCCCCCTTGGGGGGGAGTGAATCGAGAGACCCAGTACTTC. Its translation: CASSPPWGGVNRETQYF.

This chain connects TRBV7-2 to TRBJ2-3, with D tentatively TRBD2 (5 bases). Trimming stripped 4 bases from V and 5 bases from J, with 10 bases between. CDR1 is SGHTA, CDR2 FQGNSA, per germline. The CDR3 has 13 amino acids. The CDR3 loop reads CASSSRRQDTQYF. The CDR3 nucleotides read TGTGCCAGCAGCTCACGGAGGCAAGATACGCAGTATTTT.

Ten or more counts support this clonotype. This chain joins TRBV19 and TRBJ2-7; 8 nucleotides line up with TRBD1. This CDR3 has 15 residues. With V trimmed by 6 bases and J by 4 bases, 11 bases remained unmatched. The germline CDR1 and CDR2 sequences are LNHDA and SQIVND (reference sequence). The CDR3 region is CASRTAGTGIYEQYF. Here the CDR3 DNA reads TGTGCCAGTAGGACCGCCGGGACAGGTATTTACGAGCAGTACTTC.

This clonotype was recorded a few times. V is TRBV6-1 and J is TRBJ1-4, with D perhaps TRBD1 (5 bases). Per germline, CDR1 MNHNS and CDR2 SASEGT. This CDR3 region has 15 residues. Trimming removed 5 bases from V and 0 bases from J, with 10 bases in between. The CDR3 spells CASSPTASTNEKLFF. Written as DNA, the CDR3 is TGTGCCAGCAGTCCGACAGCTTCAACTAATGAAAAACTGTTTTTT.

This chain connects TRBV25-1 to TRBJ1-6; possible D gene TRBD1, 5 bases. Trimming took off 0 bases at V and 6 bases at J, with 6 bases between the two ends. The CDR3 length is 14 residues. Germline V gene lookup returns CDR1 MGHDK and CDR2 SYGVNS. The CDR3 loop reads CASSEYGGNSPLHF. As DNA, the CDR3 is TGTGCCAGCAGTGAATATGGGGGTAATTCACCCCTCCACTTT.

The DNA for the CDR3 is TGTGCCAGCAGCCGACAGGTGCAGTACTTC. Translating gives CASSRQVQYF. This chain joins TRBV28 and TRBJ2-7; possible D gene TRBD1, 6 bases. This CDR3 is built from 10 residues. The germline V and J ends were trimmed by 6 bases and 9 bases, with 9 bases remaining between them. Per germline, CDR1 MDHEN and CDR2 SYDVKM.

This clonotype was seen many times. The chain combines TRBV7-2 with TRBJ1-5, with TRBD1 as a possible D gene (5 bases). Germline CDR1 and CDR2: SGHTA and FQGNSA. Trimming left V 4 bases short and J 2 bases short, with 12 bases between. This CDR3 contains 15 residues. CDR3 coding DNA: TGTGCCAGCAGCTCGCAGGGTGGCGGCAATCAGCCCCAGCATTTT. Translated: CASSSQGGGNQPQHF.

This clonotype was observed at least ten times. This chain links TRBV25-1 with TRBJ2-1, with 8 bases aligning to TRBD2. This CDR3 region has 17 residues. Germline CDR1 and CDR2: MGHDK and SYGVNS. After removal of 1 base from V and 1 base from J, the junction contained 6 bases not matched to a gene. The CDR3, as DNA: TGTGCCAGCAGTGAATCTTGGTTAGCGGGATCCTACAATGAGCAGTTCTTC. As protein: CASSESWLAGSYNEQFF. Full variable domain (remainder filled in from reference TRBV25-1 and TRBJ2-1): EADIYQTPRYLVIGTGKKITLECSQTMGHDKMYWYQQDPGMELHLIHYSYGVNSTEKGDLSSESTVSRIRTEHFPLTLESARPSHTSQYLCASSESWLAGSYNEQFFGPGTRLTVL.

V and J are TRBV29-1 and TRBJ1-2, with a tentative D call TRBD1 (5 bases). CDR1 and CDR2 from the germline V gene are SQVTM and ANQGSEA. The CDR3 is made up of 12 amino acids. V was pared by 4 bases and J by 4 bases, with 10 bases between. The CDR3 region has the DNA TGCAGCGTTGTGACGGACACCTATGGCTACACCTTC. Amino acid sequence: CSVVTDTYGYTF. The full variable domain, with the rest looked up from reference TRBV29-1 and TRBJ1-2, is SAVISQKPSRDICQRGTSLTIQCQVDSQVTMMFWYRQQPGQSLTLIATANQGSEATYESGFVIDKFPISRPNLTFSTLTVSNMSPEDSSIYLCSVVTDTYGYTFGSGTRLTVV.

This clonotype has only a few counts. The rearrangement joins TRBV28 to TRBJ2-3; 7 positions agree with TRBD2. The J segment lost 3 bases and the V segment lost 1 base, leaving 1 base of the junction unmatched. CDR1 MDHEN and CDR2 SYDVKM come from the germline V gene. The CDR3 runs to 14 residues. The DNA for the CDR3 is TGTGCCAGCAGTTTATCCGGGAGGACAGATACGCAGTATTTT. Amino acid sequence: CASSLSGRTDTQYF.

At least ten counts were recorded for this clonotype. The rearrangement links TRBV5-1 to TRBJ1-2; no clear D. Germline CDR1 is SGHRS and CDR2 is YFSETQ. The V end was cut by 0 bases, the J end by 4 bases, with 13 bases between. This CDR3 has 15 amino acids. The CDR3 sequence is CASSLAEATFYGYTF. The CDR3 DNA reads as TGCGCCAGCAGCTTGGCCGAGGCCACATTCTATGGCTACACCTTC.

This clonotype was found a few times. This chain joins TRBV7-6 and TRBJ2-1; 7 nucleotides match TRBD1. The CDR3 spans 14 residues. J lost 6 bases, V lost 1 base, and 3 bases had no gene match. Germline values: CDR1 SGHVS, CDR2 FNYEAQ. This CDR3 is CASSLGGTANEQFF. CDR3 bases: TGTGCCAGCAGCTTAGGGGGGACAGCCAATGAGCAGTTCTTC.